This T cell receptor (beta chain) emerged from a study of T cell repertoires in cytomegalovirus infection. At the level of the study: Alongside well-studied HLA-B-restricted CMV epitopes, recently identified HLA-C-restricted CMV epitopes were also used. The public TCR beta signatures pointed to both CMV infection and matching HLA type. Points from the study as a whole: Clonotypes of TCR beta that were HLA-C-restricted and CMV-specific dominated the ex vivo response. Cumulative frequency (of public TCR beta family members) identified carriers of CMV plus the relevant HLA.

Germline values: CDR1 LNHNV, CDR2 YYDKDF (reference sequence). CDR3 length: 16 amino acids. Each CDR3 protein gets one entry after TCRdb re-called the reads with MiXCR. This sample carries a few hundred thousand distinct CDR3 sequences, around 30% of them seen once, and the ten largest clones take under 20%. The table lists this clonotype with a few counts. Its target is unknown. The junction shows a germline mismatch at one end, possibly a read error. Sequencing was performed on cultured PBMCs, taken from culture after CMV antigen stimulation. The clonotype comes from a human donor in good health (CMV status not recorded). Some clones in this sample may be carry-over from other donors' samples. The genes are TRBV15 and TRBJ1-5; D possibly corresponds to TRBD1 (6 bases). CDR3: CATSRDRGSSDQPQHF. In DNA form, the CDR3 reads TGTGCCACCAGCAGGGACAGAGGTTCTAGCGATCAGCCCCAGCATTTT. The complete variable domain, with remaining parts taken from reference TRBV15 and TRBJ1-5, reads DAMVIQNPRYQVTQFGKPVTLSCSQTLNHNVMYWYQQKSSQAPKLLFHYYDKDFNNEADTPDNFQSRRPNTSFCFLDIRSPGLGDTAMYLCATSRDRGSSDQPQHFGDGTRLSIL.